This T cell receptor beta chain was identified during a study of CD8 T cells in ankylosing spondylitis. Making use of molecular barcodes, quantitative 5'-RACE generated TCR beta libraries. TCRdb analysed the 5' RACE reads with MiXCR anew, one entry per CDR3 protein. The table has tens of thousands of distinct CDR3 sequences, roughly 5.3% seen once. This clonotype was seen many times. The V and J ends lost 6 bases and 9 bases respectively, with 15 bases between them. CDR1 and CDR2 (germline): MGHDK, SYGVNS. There are 14 residues in the CDR3. The source material was blood, either unsorted or a sorted T cell fraction (not recorded which). The chain employs TRBV25-1 and TRBJ1-6; possible D gene TRBD1, 5 bases. This sequence originates from a male donor with ankylosing spondylitis or in good health (not recorded which). Here the CDR3 DNA reads TGTGCCAGCAGGAGCACAGGTGAAGGTTCACCCCTCCACTTT. It is translated as CASRSTGEGSPLHF.